The entry below describes one T cell receptor (beta chain). The CDR3 totals 16 residues. V lost 2 bases and J lost 0; bases outside the gene matches: 4. The germline V gene has CDR1 MNHNS and CDR2 SASEGT. The sample comes from a study of OX40 agonist ivuxolimab in advanced cancers. Produced via immunoSEQ multiplex PCR; TCRdb's table is partial and in-frame only. The sample lists 100,000 to 110,000 clones, roughly 90% occurring once. Sequences were derived from CD4+ or CD8+ T cells sorted from blood, sampled in a trial of the OX40 agonist ivuxolimab. The TCR originated in an adult with an advanced solid tumor such as melanoma, head and neck, liver or kidney cancer. The chain couples TRBV6-1 to TRBJ2-7; 10 bases line up with TRBD1. The CDR3 reads CASSERTGGSSYEQYF. Written as DNA, the CDR3 is TGTGCCAGCAGTGAACGGACAGGGGGTTCCTCCTACGAGCAGTACTTC.